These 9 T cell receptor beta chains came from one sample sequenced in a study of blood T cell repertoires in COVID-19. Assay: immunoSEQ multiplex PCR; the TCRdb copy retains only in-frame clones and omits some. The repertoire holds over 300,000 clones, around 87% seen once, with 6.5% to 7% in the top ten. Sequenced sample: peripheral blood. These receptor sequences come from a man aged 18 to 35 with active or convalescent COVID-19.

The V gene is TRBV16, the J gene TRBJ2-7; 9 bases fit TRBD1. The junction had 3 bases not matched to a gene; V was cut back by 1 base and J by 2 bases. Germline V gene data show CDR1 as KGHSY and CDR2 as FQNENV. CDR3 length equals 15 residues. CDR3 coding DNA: TGTGCCAGCAGCCAATTTGGGACAGGGACCTACGAGCAGTACTTC. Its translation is CASSQFGTGTYEQYF.

CDR3: CASSYNRPSSGNTIYF. CDR3 bases: TGTGCCAGCAGTTATAACAGGCCGAGCTCTGGAAACACCATATATTTT. The chain uses TRBV6-5 and TRBJ1-3, with D possibly matching TRBD1 (5 bases). This CDR3 is 16 amino acids long. The germline V gene has CDR1 MNHEY and CDR2 SVGAGI. V was trimmed by 3 bases and J by 0 bases, leaving 12 bases between them.

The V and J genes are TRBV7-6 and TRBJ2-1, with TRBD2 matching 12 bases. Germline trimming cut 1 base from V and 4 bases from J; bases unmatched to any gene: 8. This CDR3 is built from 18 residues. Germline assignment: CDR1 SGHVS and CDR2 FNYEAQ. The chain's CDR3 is CASSLGASGGAFYNEQFF. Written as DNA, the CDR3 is TGTGCCAGCAGCTTAGGTGCTAGCGGGGGGGCATTTTACAATGAGCAGTTCTTC.

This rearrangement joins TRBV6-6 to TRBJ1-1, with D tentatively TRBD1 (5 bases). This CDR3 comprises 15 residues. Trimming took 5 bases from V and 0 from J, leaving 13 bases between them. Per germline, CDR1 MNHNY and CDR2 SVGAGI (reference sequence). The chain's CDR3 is CASSLNGGLNTEAFF. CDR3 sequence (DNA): TGTGCCAGCAGTCTCAATGGGGGGTTGAACACTGAAGCTTTCTTT.

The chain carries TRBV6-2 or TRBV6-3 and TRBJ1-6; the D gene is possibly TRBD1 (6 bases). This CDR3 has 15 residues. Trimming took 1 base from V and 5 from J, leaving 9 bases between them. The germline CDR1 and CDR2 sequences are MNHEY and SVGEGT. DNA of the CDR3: TGTGCCAGCAGTTACTTAGGGGGAAATAATTCACCCCTCCACTTT. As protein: CASSYLGGNNSPLHF.

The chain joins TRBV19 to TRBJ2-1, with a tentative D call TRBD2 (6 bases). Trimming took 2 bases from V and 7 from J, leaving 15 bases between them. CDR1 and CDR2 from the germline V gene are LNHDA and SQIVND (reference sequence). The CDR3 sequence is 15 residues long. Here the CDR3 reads CASSILATAGNEQFF. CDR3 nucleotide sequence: TGTGCCAGTAGTATACTCGCAACCGCGGGGAATGAGCAGTTCTTC.

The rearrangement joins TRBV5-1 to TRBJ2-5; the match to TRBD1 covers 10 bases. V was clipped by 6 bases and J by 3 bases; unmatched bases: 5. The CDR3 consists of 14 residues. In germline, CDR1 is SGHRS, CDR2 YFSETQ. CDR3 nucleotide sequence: TGCGCCAGCACCTCCGGGACAGGGGAAGAGACCCAGTACTTC. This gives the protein CASTSGTGEETQYF.

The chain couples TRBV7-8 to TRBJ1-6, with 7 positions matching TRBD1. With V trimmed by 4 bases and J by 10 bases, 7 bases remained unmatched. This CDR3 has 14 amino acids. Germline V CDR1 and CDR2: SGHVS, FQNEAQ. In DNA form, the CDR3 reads TGTGCCAGCAGCTCACGACAGGGCGCATCACCCCTCCACTTT. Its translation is CASSSRQGASPLHF.

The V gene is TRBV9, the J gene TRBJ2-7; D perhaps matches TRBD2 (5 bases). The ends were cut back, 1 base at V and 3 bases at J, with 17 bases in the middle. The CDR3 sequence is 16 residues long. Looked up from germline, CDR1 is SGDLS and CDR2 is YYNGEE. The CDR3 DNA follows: TGTGCCAGCAGCGTACGGCTAGCAGGAGATGGCTACGAGCAGTACTTC. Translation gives CASSVRLAGDGYEQYF. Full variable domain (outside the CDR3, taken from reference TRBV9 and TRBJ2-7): DSGVTQTPKHLITATGQRVTLRCSPRSGDLSVYWYQQSLDQGLQFLIQYYNGEERAKGNILERFSAQQFPDLHSELNLSSLELGDSALYFCASSVRLAGDGYEQYFGPGTRLTVT.